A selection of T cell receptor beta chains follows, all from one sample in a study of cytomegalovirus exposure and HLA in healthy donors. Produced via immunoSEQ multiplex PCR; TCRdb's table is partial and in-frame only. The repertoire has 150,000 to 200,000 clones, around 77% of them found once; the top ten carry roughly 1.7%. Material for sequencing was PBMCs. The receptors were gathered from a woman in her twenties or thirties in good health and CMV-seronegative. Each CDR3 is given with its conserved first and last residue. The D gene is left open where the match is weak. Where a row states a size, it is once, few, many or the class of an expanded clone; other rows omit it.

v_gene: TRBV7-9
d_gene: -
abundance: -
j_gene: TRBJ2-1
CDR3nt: TGTGCCAGCACCCCCGGTGAGCAGTTCTTC
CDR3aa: CASTPGEQFF

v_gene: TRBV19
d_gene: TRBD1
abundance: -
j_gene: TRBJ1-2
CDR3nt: TGTGCCAGCCGAGATACAGGGGGCGCTTTCTATGGCTACACCTTC
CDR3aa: CASRDTGGAFYGYTF

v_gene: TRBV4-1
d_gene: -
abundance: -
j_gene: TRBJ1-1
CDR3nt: TGCGCCAGCAGCCAAGTTCCCTGGGAGACTCCGGGGAACACTGAAGCTTTCTTT
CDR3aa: CASSQVPWETPGNTEAFF

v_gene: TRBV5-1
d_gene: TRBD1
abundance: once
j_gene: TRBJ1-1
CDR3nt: TGCGCCAGCAGCCAGGGGCCCGAGACAGGGGGCGCGAGGACTGAAGCTTTCTTT
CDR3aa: CASSQGPETGGARTEAFF

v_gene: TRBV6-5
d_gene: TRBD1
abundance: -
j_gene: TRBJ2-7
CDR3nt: TGTGCCAGCACCTCTCCCCTGGGACAGGGGTATGAGCAGTACTTC
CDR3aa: CASTSPLGQGYEQYF

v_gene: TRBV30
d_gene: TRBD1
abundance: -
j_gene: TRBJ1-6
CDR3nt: TGTGCCTGGAGAGGAGGGGGCGGTTCACCCCTCCACTTT
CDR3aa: CAWRGGGGSPLHF

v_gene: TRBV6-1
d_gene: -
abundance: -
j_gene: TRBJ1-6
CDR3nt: TGTGCCAGCGCTTTGCTCGGGAATTCACCCCTCCACTTT
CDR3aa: CASALLGNSPLHF

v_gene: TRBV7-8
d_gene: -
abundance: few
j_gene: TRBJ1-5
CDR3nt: TGTGCCAGCAGCTACCCGCAGGGAAATCAGCCCCAGCATTTT
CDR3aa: CASSYPQGNQPQHF

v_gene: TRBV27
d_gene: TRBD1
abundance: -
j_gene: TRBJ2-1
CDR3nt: TGTGCCAGCAGTTCCGACAGGGAGAGGAATGAGCAGTTCTTC
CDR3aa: CASSSDRERNEQFF

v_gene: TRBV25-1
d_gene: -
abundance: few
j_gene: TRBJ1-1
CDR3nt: TGTGCCAGCAGTGAATACGGCAGGGGACAAACTGAAGCTTTCTTT
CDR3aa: CASSEYGRGQTEAFF

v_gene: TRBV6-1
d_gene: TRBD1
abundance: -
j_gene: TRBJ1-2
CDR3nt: TGTGCCAGCAGTGGGACAGGGGTTGGCTACACCTTC
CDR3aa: CASSGTGVGYTF

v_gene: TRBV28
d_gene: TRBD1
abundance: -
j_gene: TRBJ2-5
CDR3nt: TGTGCCAGCAGTTTTGGGACAGGTCAAGAGACCCAGTACTTC
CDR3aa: CASSFGTGQETQYF

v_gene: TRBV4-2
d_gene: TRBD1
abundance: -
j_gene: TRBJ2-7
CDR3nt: TGTGCCAGCAGCCCAAGACAGGGCTCCTACGAGCAGTACTTC
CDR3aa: CASSPRQGSYEQYF

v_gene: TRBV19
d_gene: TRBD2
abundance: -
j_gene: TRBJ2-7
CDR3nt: TGTGCCAGTAGTATTGGGGCTAGCGGGAGACGCGAGCAGTACTTC
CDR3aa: CASSIGASGRREQYF

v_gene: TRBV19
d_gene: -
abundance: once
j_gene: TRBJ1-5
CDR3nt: TGTGCCAGTAGTACCCAGGGAAGTAGCAATCAGCCCCAGCATTTT
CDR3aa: CASSTQGSSNQPQHF

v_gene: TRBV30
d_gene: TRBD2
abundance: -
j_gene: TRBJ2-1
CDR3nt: TGTGCCTGGAGGAGGACTAGCGGGAGTTCTTACAATGAGCAGTTCTTC
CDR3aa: CAWRRTSGSSYNEQFF

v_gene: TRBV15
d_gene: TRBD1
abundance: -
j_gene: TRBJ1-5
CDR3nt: TGTGCCACCAGCAGAGATCAGGGGGCTACAGGCAATCAGCCCCAGCATTTT
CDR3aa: CATSRDQGATGNQPQHF

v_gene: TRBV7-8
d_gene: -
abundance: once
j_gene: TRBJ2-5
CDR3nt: TGTGCCAGCAGCTTATATGGGGGGGCCCACCAAGAGACCCAGTACTTC
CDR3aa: CASSLYGGAHQETQYF

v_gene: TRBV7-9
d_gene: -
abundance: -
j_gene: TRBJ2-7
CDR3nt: TGTGCCAGCAGCTTAGGTGACTCAACCAGCGAGCAGTACTTC
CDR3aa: CASSLGDSTSEQYF

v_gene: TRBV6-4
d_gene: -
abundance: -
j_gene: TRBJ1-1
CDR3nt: TGTGCCAGCAGTGACGGAGCTGGGGGGGACACTGAAGCTTTCTTT
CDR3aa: CASSDGAGGDTEAFF

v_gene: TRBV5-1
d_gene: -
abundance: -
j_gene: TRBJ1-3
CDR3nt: TGCGCCAGCAGCTTGGATGAGGGAAGCTCTGGAAACACCATATATTTT
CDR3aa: CASSLDEGSSGNTIYF

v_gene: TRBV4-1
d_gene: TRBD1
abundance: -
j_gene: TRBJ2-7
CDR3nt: TGCGCCAGCAGCGCCCCTTCGGGACAGGGGTACTCCGAGCAGTACTTC
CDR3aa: CASSAPSGQGYSEQYF

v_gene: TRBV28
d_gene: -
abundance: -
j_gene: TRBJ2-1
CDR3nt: TGTGCCAGCAGGGGCGGGCAACTCCACTACAATGAGCAGTTCTTC
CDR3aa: CASRGGQLHYNEQFF

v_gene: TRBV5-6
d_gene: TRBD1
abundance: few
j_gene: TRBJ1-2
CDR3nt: TGTGCCAGCAGCTTCTCGACCCTCCGGACAGGGGTCTATGGCTACACCTTC
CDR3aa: CASSFSTLRTGVYGYTF

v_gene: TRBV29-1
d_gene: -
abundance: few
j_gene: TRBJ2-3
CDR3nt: TGCAGCGTTGAAAGGCATTTAGGACTTCAAACCACCACAGATACGCAGTATTTT
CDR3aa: CSVERHLGLQTTTDTQYF

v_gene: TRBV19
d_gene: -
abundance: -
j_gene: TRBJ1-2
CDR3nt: TGTGCCAGTAGCGAGAGCTCGGTCGGGTATGGCTACACCTTC
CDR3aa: CASSESSVGYGYTF

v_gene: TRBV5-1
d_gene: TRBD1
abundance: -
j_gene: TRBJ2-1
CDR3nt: TGCGCCAGCAGCACTGACAGGGGTGGAGGCTACAATGAGCAGTTCTTC
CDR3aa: CASSTDRGGGYNEQFF

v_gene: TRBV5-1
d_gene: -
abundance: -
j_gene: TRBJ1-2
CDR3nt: TGCGCCAGCAGCTTGGCCCAGGGGTCGGGCTATGGCTACACCTTC
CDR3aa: CASSLAQGSGYGYTF

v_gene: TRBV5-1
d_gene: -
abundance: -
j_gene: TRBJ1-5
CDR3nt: TGCGCCAGCAGCCCCGACAGTAAAAATCAGCCCCAGCATTTT
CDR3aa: CASSPDSKNQPQHF

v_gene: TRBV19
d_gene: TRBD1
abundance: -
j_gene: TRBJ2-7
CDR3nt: TGTGCCAGTAGTCCAATACGGGACAGCCGCTACGAGCAGTACTTC
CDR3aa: CASSPIRDSRYEQYF

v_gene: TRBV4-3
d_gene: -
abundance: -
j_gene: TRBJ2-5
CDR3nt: TGCGCCAGCAGCCAAGGGGCTAGCCCCACGGAGACCCAGTACTTC
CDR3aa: CASSQGASPTETQYF

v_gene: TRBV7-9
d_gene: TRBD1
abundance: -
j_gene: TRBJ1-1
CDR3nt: TGTGCCAGCAGCTTGGAAACAGGGGGCACTGAAGCTTTCTTT
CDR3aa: CASSLETGGTEAFF

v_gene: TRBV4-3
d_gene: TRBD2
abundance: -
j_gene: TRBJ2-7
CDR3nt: TGCGCCAGCAGCCAAGACAGGCCTAGCGGGACCTACGAGCAGTACTTC
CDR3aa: CASSQDRPSGTYEQYF

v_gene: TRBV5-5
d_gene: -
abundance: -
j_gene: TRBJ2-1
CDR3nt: TGTGCCAGCAGCTTCTCTCTCTCCTACAATGAGCAGTTCTTC
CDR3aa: CASSFSLSYNEQFF

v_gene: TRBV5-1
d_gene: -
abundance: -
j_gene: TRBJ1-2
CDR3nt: TGCGCCAGCAGCTTGTCCAGGGTTGGCTACACCTTC
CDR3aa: CASSLSRVGYTF

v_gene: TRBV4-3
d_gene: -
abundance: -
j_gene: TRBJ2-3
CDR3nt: TGCGCCAGCAGCCAAGATCCTACCTCGGGACTAGATACGCAGTATTTT
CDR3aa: CASSQDPTSGLDTQYF

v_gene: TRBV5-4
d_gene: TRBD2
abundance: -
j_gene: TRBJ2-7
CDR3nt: TGTGCCAGCACCAGTTGGGGGGGAGGCGAGCAGTACTTC
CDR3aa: CASTSWGGGEQYF

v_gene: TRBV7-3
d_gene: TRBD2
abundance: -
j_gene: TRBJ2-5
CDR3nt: TGTGCCAGCAGCCCAGGCGGGGGTTTCGAGACCCAGTACTTC
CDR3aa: CASSPGGGFETQYF

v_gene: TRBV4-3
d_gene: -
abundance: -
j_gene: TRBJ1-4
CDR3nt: TGCGCCAGCAGCCATACCCCATCTGCGGTTTCTAATGAAAAACTGTTTTTT
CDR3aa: CASSHTPSAVSNEKLFF

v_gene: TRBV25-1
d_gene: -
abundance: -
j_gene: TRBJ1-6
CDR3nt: TGTGCCAGCAGTGACCGGGGTTCCTATAATTCACCCCTCCACTTT
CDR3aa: CASSDRGSYNSPLHF

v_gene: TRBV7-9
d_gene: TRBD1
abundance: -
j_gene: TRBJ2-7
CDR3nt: TGTTCCAGCAGCTTGTTAGGGGACAGAAGCTCCTACGAGCAGTACTTC
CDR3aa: CSSSLLGDRSSYEQYF

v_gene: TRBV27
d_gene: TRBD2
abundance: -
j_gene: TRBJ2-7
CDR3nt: TGTGCCAGCAGTTTAGTCGGGGGGGCGGGCGAGCAGTACTTC
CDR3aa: CASSLVGGAGEQYF

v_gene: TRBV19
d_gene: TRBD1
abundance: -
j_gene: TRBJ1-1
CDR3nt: TGTGCCAGTAGTAACCGGGACAGGGATCGATTAATGAACACTGAAGCTTTCTTT
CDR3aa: CASSNRDRDRLMNTEAFF

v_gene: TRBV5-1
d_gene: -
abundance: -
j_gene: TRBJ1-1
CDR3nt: TGCGCCAGCAGCTTTTGGGACACGCTGAACACTGAAGCTTTCTTT
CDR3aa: CASSFWDTLNTEAFF

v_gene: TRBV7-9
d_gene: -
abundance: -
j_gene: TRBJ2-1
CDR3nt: TGTGCCAGCAGCTTTTATGACAATGAGCAGTTCTTC
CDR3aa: CASSFYDNEQFF

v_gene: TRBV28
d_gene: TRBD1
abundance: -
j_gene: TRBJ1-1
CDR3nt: TGTGCCAGCAGTGAACAGGGGGCGAGGCCTGAAGCTTTCTTT
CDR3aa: CASSEQGARPEAFF

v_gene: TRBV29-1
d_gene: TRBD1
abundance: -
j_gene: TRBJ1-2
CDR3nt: TGCAGCGTTGAGCCTTGGGACAGAAACTATGGCTACACCTTC
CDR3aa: CSVEPWDRNYGYTF

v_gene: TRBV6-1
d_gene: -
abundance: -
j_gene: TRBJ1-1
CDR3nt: TGTGCCAGCCGGACGGGAGAGGTGGGGGACACTGAAGCTTTCTTT
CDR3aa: CASRTGEVGDTEAFF

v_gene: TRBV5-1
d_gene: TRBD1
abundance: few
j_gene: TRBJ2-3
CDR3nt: TGCGCCAGCAGCCCGGGACGGCAGGGGGTGACAGATACGCAGTATTTT
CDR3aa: CASSPGRQGVTDTQYF

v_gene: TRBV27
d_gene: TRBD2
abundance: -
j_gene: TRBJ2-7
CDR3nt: TGTGCCAGCAGTTTTAGCGGGAGAGGAGACGAGCAGTACTTC
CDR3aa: CASSFSGRGDEQYF

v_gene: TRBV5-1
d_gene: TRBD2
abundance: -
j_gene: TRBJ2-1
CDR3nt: TGCGCCAGCAGCTCGGGACTAGCGGGAGGGGTGGGCAATGAGCAGTTCTTC
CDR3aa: CASSSGLAGGVGNEQFF

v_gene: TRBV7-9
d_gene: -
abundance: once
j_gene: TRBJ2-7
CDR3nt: TGTGCCAGCAGCCCCCCCGCGGGTAGCTCCTACGAGCAGTACTTC
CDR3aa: CASSPPAGSSYEQYF

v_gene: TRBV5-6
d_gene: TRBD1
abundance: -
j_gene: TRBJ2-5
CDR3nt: TGTGCCAGCAGAGGTACTCCGGGACAGACCAACTTC
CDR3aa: CASRGTPGQTNF

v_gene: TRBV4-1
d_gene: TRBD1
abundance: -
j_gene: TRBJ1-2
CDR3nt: TGCGCCAGCAGGGGCGCGTCAGGGGGTAACTATGGCTACACCTTC
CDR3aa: CASRGASGGNYGYTF

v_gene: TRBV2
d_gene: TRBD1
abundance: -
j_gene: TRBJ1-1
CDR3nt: TGTGCCAGCAGTGAGCTTGAGCAGGGGGGCACTGAAGCTTTCTTT
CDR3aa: CASSELEQGGTEAFF